The 12 T cell receptor beta chains below were found in one sample sequenced in a study of T cell responses to AZD1222 COVID-19 vaccine. This table comes from immunoSEQ multiplex PCR, and its TCRdb copy is limited to in-frame clones, with some not included. This table holds 200,000 to 250,000 clones, about 93% found once. The sequenced sample was peripheral blood, obtained on day 0 of MenACWY control vaccination. Receptors were obtained from an adult in good health.

This clone was seen just once. The chain is built from TRBV30 and TRBJ2-7, with D maybe TRBD2 (7 bases). Trimming left V 2 bases short and J 1 base short, with 18 bases between. The CDR3 extends over 16 amino acids. The V gene's germline CDR1 is GTSNPN and CDR2 SVGIG (reference sequence). The DNA of the CDR3 is TGTGCCTGGAGTCGTGCTACCGGGGGGCTATCCTACGAGCAGTACTTC. Translated: CAWSRATGGLSYEQYF.

The chain employs TRBV16 and TRBJ1-2; D gene uncertain. The germline V gene encodes CDR1 KGHSY and CDR2 FQNENV. The CDR3 covers 12 residues. Trimming stripped 2 bases from V and 2 bases from J, with 3 bases between. CDR3 loop: CASSQGNYGYTF. For the CDR3, the DNA is TGTGCCAGCAGCCAAGGAAACTATGGCTACACCTTC. The full variable domain, its missing parts supplied by reference TRBV16 and TRBJ1-2, is GEEVAQTPKHLVRGEGQKAKLYCAPIKGHSYVFWYQQVLKNEFKFLISFQNENVFDETGMPKERFSAKCLPNSPCSLEIQATKLEDSAVYFCASSQGNYGYTFGSGTRLTVV.

The rearrangement uses TRBV5-1 and TRBJ1-1; TRBD1 agrees at 7 bases. Germline V gene data show CDR1 as SGHRS and CDR2 as YFSETQ. There are 15 residues in the CDR3. The V segment lost 2 bases and the J segment 3 bases; nucleotides outside the gene matches: 7. For the CDR3, the DNA is TGCGCCAGCAGCTTATATACAGGGGAGGACACTGAAGCTTTCTTT. Translation: CASSLYTGEDTEAFF.

The chain links TRBV5-4 to TRBJ2-1, with D perhaps TRBD2 (6 bases). Germline-derived CDR1 and CDR2 are SGHNT and YYREEE (reference sequence). This CDR3 comprises 16 residues. Between the trimmed V and J ends, which lost 0 bases and 0 bases, there was a span of 10 bases. For the CDR3, the DNA is TGTGCCAGCAGCTTGGACCCGCGGGGCTCCTACAATGAGCAGTTCTTC. Encoded protein: CASSLDPRGSYNEQFF.

The genes are TRBV7-9 and TRBJ2-2; 9 bases align to TRBD2. CDR3 length: 16 residues. With 8 bases clipped from V and 0 bases from J, the junction kept 7 bases outside the gene matches. The germline CDR1 and CDR2 sequences are SEHNR and FQNEAQ (reference sequence). This chain's CDR3 is CASAGGPSANTGELFF. In DNA form, the CDR3 reads TGTGCCAGCGCGGGGGGGCCATCCGCGAACACCGGGGAGCTGTTTTTT.

This clone was observed a single time. The chain couples TRBV6-5 to TRBJ1-2, with 8 nucleotides matching TRBD1. This CDR3 comprises 15 residues. V was pared by 6 bases and J by 4 bases, with 10 bases of the junction left unmatched. Germline loops: CDR1 MNHEY, CDR2 SVGAGI. In nucleotides, the CDR3 is TGTGCCAGCAGGATAATTCAGACAGGGGCCTATGGCTACACCTTC. It is translated as CASRIIQTGAYGYTF.

The CDR3 loop is CAWGRSSYEQYF. The CDR3 bases are TGTGCCTGGGGCAGGAGCTCCTACGAGCAGTACTTC. The chain uses TRBV30 and TRBJ2-7; no reliable D call. The CDR3 is made up of 12 amino acids. V lost 5 bases, J lost 0 bases, and 8 bases lay in between. Germline V lookup: CDR1 GTSNPN, CDR2 SVGIG (reference sequence).

The chain combines TRBV6-2 or TRBV6-3 with TRBJ2-2; D is uncertain. V dropped 5 bases and J dropped 1 base, with 5 bases sitting between them. CDR3 length: 13 residues. Germline V lookup: CDR1 MNHEY, CDR2 SVGEGT. The CDR3 coding sequence is TGTGCCAGCAGTACAATGAACACCGGGGAGCTGTTTTTT. This translates into CASSTMNTGELFF.

V gene TRBV6-6 combines with J gene TRBJ1-2; a possible D gene is TRBD1 (6 bases). Germline V gene data show CDR1 as MNHNY and CDR2 as SVGAGI (reference sequence). V was shortened by 0 bases and J by 7 bases, with 6 bases between the two germline ends. This CDR3 is built from 12 residues. The CDR3 nucleotides are TGTGCCAGCAGTTACTCGGGGGCTGGCTACACCTTC. Its protein product is CASSYSGAGYTF.

V is TRBV19 and J is TRBJ1-2; D uncertain. This CDR3 is built from 15 residues. The germline gives CDR1 LNHDA, CDR2 SQIVND (reference sequence). With 4 bases removed from V and 6 bases from J, the gap between germline ends came to 18 bases. CDR3: CASSTKRSGSNGYTF. The CDR3 DNA reads as TGTGCCAGTAGTACTAAGAGGAGCGGATCAAATGGCTACACCTTC.

The genes are TRBV5-1 and TRBJ2-1, with 7 bases that match TRBD1. This CDR3 region has 14 residues. CDR1 and CDR2 from the germline V gene are SGHRS and YFSETQ. The V gene end was trimmed by 6 bases and the J gene end by 5 bases; junction bases not matched to a gene: 8. The CDR3 DNA sequence: TGCGCCAGCACCCTCGGGACAGCTAACAATGAGCAGTTCTTC. This gives the protein CASTLGTANNEQFF. The variable domain in full, completed from reference TRBV5-1 and TRBJ2-1, reads KAGVTQTPRYLIKTRGQQVTLSCSPISGHRSVSWYQQTPGQGLQFLFEYFSETQRNKGNFPGRFSGRQFSNSRSEMNVSTLELGDSALYLCASTLGTANNEQFFGPGTRLTVL.

The chain recombines TRBV27 with TRBJ1-3; D remains unclear. CDR3 size: 13 residues. Deletions cut 7 bases from V and 1 base from J, with 8 bases between. CDR1 is MNHEY, CDR2 SMNVEV, per germline (reference sequence). The CDR3: CASKRVSGNTIYF. The CDR3 DNA reads as TGTGCCAGCAAAAGGGTGTCTGGAAACACCATATATTTT.